This TCR delta chain was recorded in a study of Vδ1+ human thymocytes. Notes on the study in general: Highly polyclonal TRG and TRD repertoires with Gaussian CDR3 length distributions appeared in thymus.

RNA was extracted from the cells and then reverse transcribed. Multiplex PCR used pooled V-gene forward primers and a constant-region reverse primer to amplify CDR3s. TCRdb re-called the multiplex PCR reads with CATT. The sample comprises tens of thousands of delta-chain clones, less than 15% of which are singletons, and about 0.35% rests with the top ten. V was pared by 3 bases and J by 0 bases, with 10 bases of the junction left unmatched. The CDR3 totals 18 residues. Germline V gives CDR1 TSWWSYY, CDR2 QGS. Details on this clone: Antigen specificity is unknown.

The sample consisted of Vdelta1+ gamma-delta thymocytes from the thymus. As to subset: FACS-sorted CD3+ TCRalphabeta- TCRVdelta1+ TCRVdelta2- thymocytes. The TCR sequence derives from a girl less than two years old who had congenital heart surgery. This chain uses TRDV1 with TRDJ1; 10 bases align to TRDD3. In DNA, the CDR3 is TGTGCTCTTGGGGATGGGGGATACCCCCTCCAAGACACCGATAAACTCATCTTT. This translates into CALGDGGYPLQDTDKLIF.